The present T cell receptor beta chain was sequenced within a study of T cell repertoires in cytomegalovirus infection. Study-wide findings and caveats: It was HLA-C-restricted CMV-specific TCR beta clonotypes that dominated the response ex vivo.

Trimming removed 4 bases from V and 3 bases from J, with 4 bases in between. Germline CDR1 reads SNHLY; CDR2 reads FYNNEI. The CDR3 runs 11 residues. TCRdb re-called the reads with MiXCR, one entry per CDR3 protein. Of approximately 500,000 distinct CDR3 sequences detected, approximately 16% appear once; the ten largest clones hold 20% to 30%. This clonotype was seen repeatedly, ten times or more. No antigen is known for it. What was sequenced was CD8+ T cells from PBMCs. The sequence was collected from a human donor in good health (CMV status not recorded). Some clones in this sample may be carry-over from other donors' samples. V usage is TRBV2 and J usage is TRBJ2-7; D not resolved. The CDR3 nucleotides read TGTGCCAGCAGTGCCAGCTACGAGCAGTACTTC. Translating it yields CASSASYEQYF.